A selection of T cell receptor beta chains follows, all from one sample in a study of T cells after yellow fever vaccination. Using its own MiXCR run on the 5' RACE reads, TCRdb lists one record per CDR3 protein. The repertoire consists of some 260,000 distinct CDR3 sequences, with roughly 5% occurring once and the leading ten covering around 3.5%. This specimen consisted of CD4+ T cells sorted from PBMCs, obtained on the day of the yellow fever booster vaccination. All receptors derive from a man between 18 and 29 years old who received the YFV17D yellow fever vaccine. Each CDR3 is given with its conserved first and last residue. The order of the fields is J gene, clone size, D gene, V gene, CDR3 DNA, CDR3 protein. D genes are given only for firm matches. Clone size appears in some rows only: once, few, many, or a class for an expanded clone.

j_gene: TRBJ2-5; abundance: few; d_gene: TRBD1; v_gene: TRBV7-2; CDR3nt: TGTGCCAGCAGCGTAGGAAATTACAGGGGTCAAGAGACCCAGTACTTC; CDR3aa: CASSVGNYRGQETQYF
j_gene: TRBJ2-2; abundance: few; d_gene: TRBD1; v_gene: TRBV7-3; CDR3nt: TGTGCCAGCAGCTTATGGTCAGGGGGCGGAAGGACCGGGGAGCTGTTTTTT; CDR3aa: CASSLWSGGGRTGELFF
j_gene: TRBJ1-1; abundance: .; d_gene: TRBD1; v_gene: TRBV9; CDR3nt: TGTGCCAGCAGCGTAGCAGTACAGGGGGCGAATTCGATGAACACTGAAGCTTTCTTT; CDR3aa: CASSVAVQGANSMNTEAFF
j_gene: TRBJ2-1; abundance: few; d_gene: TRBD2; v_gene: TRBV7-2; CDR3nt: TGTGCCAGCAGCCCACCGACTAGCGGACGGGGGCAGTTCTTC; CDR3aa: CASSPPTSGRGQFF
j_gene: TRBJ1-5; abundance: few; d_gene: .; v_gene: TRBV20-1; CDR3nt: TGCAGTGCTAGCGAGACAGGCCCCAATCAGCCCCAGCATTTT; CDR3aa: CSASETGPNQPQHF
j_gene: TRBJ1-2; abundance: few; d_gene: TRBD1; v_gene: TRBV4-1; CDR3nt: TGCGCCAGCAGCCAACCCGGGACAGGGGATAAGGGCTATGGCTACACCTTC; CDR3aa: CASSQPGTGDKGYGYTF
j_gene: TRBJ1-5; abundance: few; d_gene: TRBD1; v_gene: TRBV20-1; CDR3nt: TGCAGTGCTAGGAAGTTCGGGACAGGGTGGTACAGAGGAGGTCAGCCCCAGCATTTT; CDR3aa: CSARKFGTGWYRGGQPQHF
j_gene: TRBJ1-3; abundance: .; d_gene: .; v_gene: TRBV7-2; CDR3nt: TGTGCCAGCAGCCCCGACGCAACCTCTGGAAACACCATATATTTT; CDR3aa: CASSPDATSGNTIYF
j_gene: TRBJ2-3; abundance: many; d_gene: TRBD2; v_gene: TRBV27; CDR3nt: TGTGCCAGCAGTCAACGCCCAACTAGCGGAACTAGCACAGATACGCAGTATTTT; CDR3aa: CASSQRPTSGTSTDTQYF
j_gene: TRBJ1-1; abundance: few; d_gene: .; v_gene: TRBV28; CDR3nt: TGTGCCGCATTGGAGAGGAGCTCTGAAGCTTTCTTT; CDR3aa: CAALERSSEAFF
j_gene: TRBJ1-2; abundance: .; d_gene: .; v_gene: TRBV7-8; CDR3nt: TGTGCCAGCAGCCCCCCAGAGTTACTCTATGGCTACACCTTC; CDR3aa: CASSPPELLYGYTF
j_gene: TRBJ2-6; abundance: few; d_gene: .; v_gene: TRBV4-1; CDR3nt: TGCGCCAGCAGCCAAGTCAGGGGCGCCCCTGGCTCTGGGGCCAACGTCCTGACTTTC; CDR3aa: CASSQVRGAPGSGANVLTF
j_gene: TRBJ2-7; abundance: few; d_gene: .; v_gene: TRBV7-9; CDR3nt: TGTGCCAGCAGCTTCTTCGGTAGTCTTGCGCAGTACTTC; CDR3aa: CASSFFGSLAQYF
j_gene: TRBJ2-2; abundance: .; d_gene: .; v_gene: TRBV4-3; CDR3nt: TGCGCCAGCAGCCAAGGGTCTAGCCTAAACACCGGGGAGCTGTTTTTT; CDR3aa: CASSQGSSLNTGELFF
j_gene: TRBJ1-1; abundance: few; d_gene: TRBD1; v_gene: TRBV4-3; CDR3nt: TGCGCCAGCAGCCTATCCCGACAGGGCCTTGAAGCTTTCTTT; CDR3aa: CASSLSRQGLEAFF
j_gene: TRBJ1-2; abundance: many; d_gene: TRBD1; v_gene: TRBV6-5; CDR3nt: TGTGCCAGCAGTTCCCCGGACAGGGCCTATGGCTACACCTTC; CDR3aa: CASSSPDRAYGYTF
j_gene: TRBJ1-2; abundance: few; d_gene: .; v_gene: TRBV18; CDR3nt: TGTGCCAGCTCACTCGGGACGCCGCACAATAACTATGGCTACACCTTC; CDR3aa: CASSLGTPHNNYGYTF
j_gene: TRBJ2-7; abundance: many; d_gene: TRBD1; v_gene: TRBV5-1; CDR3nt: TGCGCCAGCAGCTTGATCAGGGGGCTCTCCTACGAGCAGTACTTC; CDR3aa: CASSLIRGLSYEQYF
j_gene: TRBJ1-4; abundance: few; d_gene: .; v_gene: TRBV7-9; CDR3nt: TGTGCCAGCAGCCCCGTCGGGACTAATGAAAAACTGTTTTTT; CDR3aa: CASSPVGTNEKLFF
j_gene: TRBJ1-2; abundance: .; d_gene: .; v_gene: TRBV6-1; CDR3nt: TGTGCCAGCAGTGAAGGGCAGGGACCTAACTATGGCTACACCTTC; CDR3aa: CASSEGQGPNYGYTF
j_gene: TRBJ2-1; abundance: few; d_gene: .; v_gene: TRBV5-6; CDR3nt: TGTGCCAGCACCTTAGTTGGACACCTCAACAATGAGCAGTTCTTC; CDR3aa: CASTLVGHLNNEQFF
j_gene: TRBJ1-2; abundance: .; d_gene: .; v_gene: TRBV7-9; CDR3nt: TGTGCCAGCAGCCCCAGTCAGGGCTATGGCTACACCTTC; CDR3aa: CASSPSQGYGYTF
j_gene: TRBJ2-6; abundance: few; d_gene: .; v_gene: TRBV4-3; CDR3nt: TGCGCCAGCAGCCAAGGTGTCTCTGGGGCCAACGTCCTGACTTTC; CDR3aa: CASSQGVSGANVLTF
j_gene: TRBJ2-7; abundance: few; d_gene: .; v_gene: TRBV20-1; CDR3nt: TGCAGTGCTCGGGACCAACAAAGGAACTCCTACGAGCAGTACTTC; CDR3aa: CSARDQQRNSYEQYF
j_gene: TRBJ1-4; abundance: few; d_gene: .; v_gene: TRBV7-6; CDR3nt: TGTGCCAGCAGCTTATCGGTCCGGGGACAAAAACTGTTTTTT; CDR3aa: CASSLSVRGQKLFF
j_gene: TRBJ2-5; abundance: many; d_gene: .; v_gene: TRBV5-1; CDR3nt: TGCGCCAGCAGCTTCGCGGGGCTTGAGACCCAGTACTTC; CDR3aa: CASSFAGLETQYF
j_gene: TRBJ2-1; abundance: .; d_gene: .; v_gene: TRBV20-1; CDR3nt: TGCAGTGCAAACTCTCATCGGGGACAACCCTACAATGAGCAGTTCTTC; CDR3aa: CSANSHRGQPYNEQFF
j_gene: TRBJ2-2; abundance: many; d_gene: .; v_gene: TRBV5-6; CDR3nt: TGTGCCAGCAGCTATGCGCAGATGGGACACGGGGAGCTGTTTTTT; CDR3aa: CASSYAQMGHGELFF
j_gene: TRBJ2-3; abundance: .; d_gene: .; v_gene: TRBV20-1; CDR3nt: TGCAGTGCTAGTAAGGGTGTAGCTGGAGATACGCAGTATTTT; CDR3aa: CSASKGVAGDTQYF
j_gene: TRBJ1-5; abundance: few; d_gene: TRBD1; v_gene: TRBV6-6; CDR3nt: TGTGCCAGCAGTACGGACAGGGGCTCCAATTCGCCCCAGCATTTT; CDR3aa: CASSTDRGSNSPQHF
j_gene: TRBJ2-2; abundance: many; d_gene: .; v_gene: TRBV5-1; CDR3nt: TGCGCCAGCAGCTTGGATGTAGGGTCGAGCGGGGAGCTGTTTTTT; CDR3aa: CASSLDVGSSGELFF
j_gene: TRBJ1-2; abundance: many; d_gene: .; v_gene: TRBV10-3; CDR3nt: TGTGCCATCACCGCTGAAGTAGAATTAAGTGGCTACACCTTC; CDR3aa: CAITAEVELSGYTF
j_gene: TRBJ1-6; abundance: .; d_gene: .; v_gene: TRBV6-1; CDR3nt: TGTGCCAGCAGTGAAAAGCTTGGGGGCCGCTATAATTCACCCCTCCACTTT; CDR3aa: CASSEKLGGRYNSPLHF
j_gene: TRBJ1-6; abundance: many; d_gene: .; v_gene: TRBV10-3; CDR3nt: TGTGCCACGCGACCGGGGGCATACAGTAATTCACCCCTCCACTTT; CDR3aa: CATRPGAYSNSPLHF
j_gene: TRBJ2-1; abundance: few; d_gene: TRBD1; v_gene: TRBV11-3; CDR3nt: TGTGCCAGCAGCTTAGGCGACAGGGGATCCTCCTACAATGAGCAGTTCTTC; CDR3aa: CASSLGDRGSSYNEQFF
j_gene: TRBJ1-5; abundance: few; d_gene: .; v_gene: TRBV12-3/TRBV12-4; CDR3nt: TGTGCCAGCAGGTACAGGGAGCAGCCCCAGCATTTT; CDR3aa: CASRYREQPQHF
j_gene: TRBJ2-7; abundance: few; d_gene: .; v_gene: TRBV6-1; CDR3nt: TGTGCCAGCAGTGGGGAGACATTCTCCACCTACGAGCAGTACTTC; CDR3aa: CASSGETFSTYEQYF
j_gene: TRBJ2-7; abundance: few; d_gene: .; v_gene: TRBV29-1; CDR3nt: TGCAGCGTTGGGGGAGATCTCGAGCAGTACTTC; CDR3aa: CSVGGDLEQYF
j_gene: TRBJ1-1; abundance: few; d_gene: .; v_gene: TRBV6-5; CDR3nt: TGTGCCAGCAGTTACTCGTTTCAGGGACGGTATACTGAAGCTTTCTTT; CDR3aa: CASSYSFQGRYTEAFF
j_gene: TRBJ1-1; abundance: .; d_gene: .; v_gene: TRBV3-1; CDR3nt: TGTGCCAGCAGCCAAGAAAGAGACACTGAAGCTTTCTTT; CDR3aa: CASSQERDTEAFF
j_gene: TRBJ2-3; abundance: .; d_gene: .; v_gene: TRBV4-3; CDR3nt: TGCGCCAGCAGCCAGGGAACAGGACGAGATACGCAGTATTTT; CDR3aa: CASSQGTGRDTQYF
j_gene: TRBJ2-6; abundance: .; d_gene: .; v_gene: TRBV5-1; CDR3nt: TGCGCCAGCAGCTTGGACGGAGGAGCTGGGGCCAACGTCCTGACTTTC; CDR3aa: CASSLDGGAGANVLTF
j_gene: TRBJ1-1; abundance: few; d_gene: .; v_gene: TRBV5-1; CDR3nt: TGCGCCAGCAGCTTAGTCTCTTTGGGTGAAGCTTTCTTT; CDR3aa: CASSLVSLGEAFF
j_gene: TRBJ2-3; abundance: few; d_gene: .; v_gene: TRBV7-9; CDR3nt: TGTGCCAGCAGCCAACAGGGAGATACGCAGTATTTT; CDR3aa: CASSQQGDTQYF
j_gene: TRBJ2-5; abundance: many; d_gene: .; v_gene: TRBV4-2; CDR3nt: TGTGCCAGCAGCCAAAAGTCGGACCAAGGAGAGACCCAGTACTTC; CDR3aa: CASSQKSDQGETQYF
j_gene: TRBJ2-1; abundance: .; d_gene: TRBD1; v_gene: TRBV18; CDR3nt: TGTGCCAGCAGGATGCGGGACAGGGGGCTATTTGATGAGCAGTTCTTC; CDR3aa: CASRMRDRGLFDEQFF